The clone carrying this T cell receptor beta chain has more than one count but fewer than ten. The antigen remains undetermined. The sample comes from a study of response to subunit inactivated influenza vaccine. MiXCR, applied by TCRdb to the RT-PCR reads, yields one record per CDR3 protein. The sample has 540,000 or so distinct CDR3 sequences, approximately 13% seen once. Between the trimmed V and J ends, which lost 4 bases and 6 bases, there was a span of 6 bases. The CDR3 totals 12 residues. Germline CDR1 reads LGHDT; CDR2 reads YNNKEL (reference sequence). The study's findings and limits: Authors suggested each seasonal flu vaccination may recruit only limited numbers of new T cells.

The sample here was PBMCs from blood, taken 35 to 45 days after vaccination. The rearrangement links TRBV3-1 to TRBJ2-2; D unresolved. The origin of this receptor is a man aged 45-65 years who received an inactivated influenza vaccine. CDR3 sequence reads: CASSPPPGELFF. CDR3 in DNA: TGTGCCAGCAGCCCTCCTCCCGGGGAGCTGTTTTTT.